Listed below are T cell receptor beta chains from one sample, sequenced in a study of cytomegalovirus exposure and HLA in healthy donors. Assay used: immunoSEQ multiplex PCR; TCRdb lists only in-frame clones, some missing. The table records more than 150,000 clones, about 86% of them present only once. Sequenced sample: PBMCs. The source of these receptors is a woman between 18 and 29 years old in good health and CMV-seropositive. The CDR3 runs from the conserved cysteine through the conserved F or W. Each record gives: D gene, clone size, V gene, J gene, CDR3 protein, CDR3 DNA. A D gene is named only where the DNA matches it firmly. Clone size is shown for a subset of rows, as once, few, many or a class of expanded clone.

>TRBD2|NA|TRBV11-3|TRBJ2-5
CASSSASGGWETQYF
TGTGCCAGCAGCTCCGCTAGCGGGGGTTGGGAGACCCAGTACTTC
>TRBD1|few|TRBV5-1|TRBJ1-1
CASSLTTGRYTEAFF
TGCGCCAGCAGCCTGACGACAGGGAGATACACTGAAGCTTTCTTT
>NA|NA|TRBV10-3|TRBJ2-7
CAISASLGTSYEQYF
TGTGCCATCAGTGCTTCTTTGGGCACCTCCTACGAGCAGTACTTC
>NA|NA|TRBV5-4|TRBJ2-5
CASSPDYFQETQYF
TGTGCCAGCAGCCCGGACTACTTCCAAGAGACCCAGTACTTC
>NA|NA|TRBV23-1|TRBJ1-5
CASSPGVEGPLVSRKQPQHF
TGCGCCAGCAGTCCGGGTGTGGAGGGACCCTTAGTCTCTAGGAAGCAGCCCCAGCATTTT
>NA|NA|TRBV5-1|TRBJ1-3
CASSLDRRSYSGNTIYF
TGCGCCAGCAGCTTGGACAGGAGATCCTACTCTGGAAACACCATATATTTT
>NA|NA|TRBV13|TRBJ2-7
CASSLSSPYREQYF
TGTGCCAGCAGCTTATCCTCCCCATACCGGGAGCAGTACTTC
>TRBD1|NA|TRBV6-1|TRBJ2-5
CATAPRTGETQYF
TGTGCCACCGCGCCCCGGACAGGGGAGACCCAGTACTTC
>TRBD2|NA|TRBV6-5|TRBJ2-1
CASSYAGVGSYNEQFF
TGTGCCAGCAGTTACGCGGGGGTGGGATCTTACAATGAGCAGTTCTTC
>NA|once|TRBV27|TRBJ2-4
CASSLRTTAAKNSQYF
TGTGCCAGCAGTCTTAGAACCACAGCGGCCAAAAACAGTCAGTACTTC
>NA|NA|TRBV30|TRBJ2-3
CAWSLSGGTDTQYF
TGTGCCTGGAGTTTGTCGGGTGGCACAGATACGCAGTATTTT
>NA|NA|TRBV28|TRBJ2-7
CASSLGGAAYEQYF
TGTGCCAGCAGTTTAGGGGGGGCCGCCTACGAGCAGTACTTC
>NA|NA|TRBV6-6|TRBJ1-1
CASSYGENTEAFF
TGTGCCAGCAGTTACGGAGAGAACACTGAAGCTTTCTTT
>NA|NA|TRBV19|TRBJ1-5
CASSIDLQPQHF
TGTGCCAGTAGTATAGATCTCCAGCCCCAGCATTTT
>TRBD1|NA|TRBV6-1|TRBJ2-4
CATTDRGLAKNIQYF
TGTGCCACTACAGACAGGGGGCTTGCCAAAAACATTCAGTACTTC
>TRBD1|NA|TRBV5-1|TRBJ1-2
CASSLDRDRTYGYTF
TGCGCCAGCAGCTTGGACCGGGACAGGACCTATGGCTACACCTTC
>TRBD1|NA|TRBV6-6|TRBJ1-2
CASSYSGGQGDGYTF
TGTGCCAGCAGTTACTCGGGGGGACAGGGGGATGGCTACACCTTC
>NA|NA|TRBV29-1|TRBJ1-1
CSANMNTEAFF
TGCAGCGCAAACATGAACACTGAAGCTTTCTTT
>NA|NA|TRBV5-6|TRBJ1-2
CASSSQERYGYTF
TGTGCCAGCAGCTCGCAGGAACGCTATGGCTACACCTTC
>NA|NA|TRBV18|TRBJ2-1
CASSPETPIVAYNEQFF
TGTGCCAGCTCACCAGAGACACCGATCGTCGCCTACAATGAGCAGTTCTTC
>TRBD2|few|TRBV6-5|TRBJ2-3
CASSYSGLAGDTQYF
TGTGCCAGCAGTTACTCGGGACTAGCGGGAGATACGCAGTATTTT
>NA|NA|TRBV5-1|TRBJ1-1
CASSPGWGDVMNTEAFF
TGCGCCAGCAGCCCGGGTTGGGGGGACGTCATGAACACTGAAGCTTTCTTT
>TRBD1|NA|TRBV7-9|TRBJ2-7
CASSTQGAGEQYF
TGTGCCAGCAGTACGCAGGGGGCGGGGGAGCAGTACTTC